The 9 T cell receptor beta chains reported below all come from one sample, sequenced in a study of beta chain features in type 1 diabetes. Study results and caveats: Type 1 diabetes patients had moderately but significantly shorter TCRB CDR3s in all four CD4+ subsets.

Sequenced material consisted of expressed TCRB transcripts (all of the isolated RNA was reverse transcribed). Clones were read by immunoSEQ multiplex PCR, and TCRdb kept only the in-frame ones, dropping some. The sample lists about 740,000 clones, roughly 12% occurring once. Their recognized antigens are unknown. Sequencing was done on a sample of naive CD4+ T cells from blood. These receptors all come from a man aged 18-30 years with type 1 diabetes.

The rearrangement uses TRBV14 and TRBJ2-5; D is unresolved. Germline V CDR1 and CDR2: SGHDN, FVKESK. CDR3 length: 14 amino acids. V lost 4 bases, J lost 1 base, and 10 bases lay in between. The CDR3 loop reads CASSRHSLQETQYF. The CDR3, as DNA: TGTGCCAGCAGCCGCCACAGCCTCCAAGAGACCCAGTACTTC. Variable domain in full (rest from reference TRBV14 and TRBJ2-5): EAGVTQFPSHSVIEKGQTVTLRCDPISGHDNLYWYRRVMGKEIKFLLHFVKESKQDESGMPNNRFLAERTGGTYSTLKVQPAELEDSGVYFCASSRHSLQETQYFGPGTRLLVL.

This clone was observed a few times. The chain links TRBV6-1 to TRBJ2-3; 8 bases are shared with TRBD2. The CDR3 is made up of 18 amino acids. Germline V gene sequence: CDR1 MNHNS, CDR2 SASEGT. With V trimmed by 0 bases and J by 10 bases, 18 bases remained unmatched. CDR3 residues: CASSEAPGVAGPARAQYF. The CDR3 DNA is TGTGCCAGCAGTGAAGCTCCGGGCGTAGCGGGGCCCGCCAGAGCGCAGTATTTT.

The V call is TRBV10-1, the J call TRBJ2-5; D call uncertain. The V end lost 0 bases, the J end lost 4 bases, and 15 bases lay between the germline ends. In germline, CDR1 is WNHNN, CDR2 SYGVQD (reference sequence). The CDR3 has 16 residues. The chain's CDR3 is CASSESWPLGGETQYF. The CDR3 DNA is TGCGCCAGCAGTGAGTCGTGGCCCCTGGGCGGAGAGACCCAGTACTTC.

V and J are TRBV7-2 and TRBJ2-1; 8 nucleotides match TRBD2. Germline V CDR1 and CDR2: SGHTA, FQGNSA. With 0 bases clipped from V and 4 bases from J, the junction kept 8 bases outside the gene matches. The CDR3 consists of 17 residues. The chain's CDR3 is CASSLARLAGFYNEQFF. The CDR3 nucleotides are TGTGCCAGCAGCTTAGCAAGGCTAGCGGGTTTTTACAATGAGCAGTTCTTC. Drawing the rest from reference TRBV7-2 and TRBJ2-1, the complete variable domain is GAGVSQSPSNKVTEKGKDVELRCDPISGHTALYWYRQSLGQGLEFLIYFQGNSAPDKSGLPSDRFSAERTGGSVSTLTIQRTQQEDSAVYLCASSLARLAGFYNEQFFGPGTRLTVL.

This clone has more than one count but fewer than ten. The chain is built from TRBV20-1 and TRBJ2-1, with D perhaps matching TRBD1 (6 bases). Per germline, CDR1 DFQATT and CDR2 SNEGSKA (reference sequence). The CDR3 extends over 11 amino acids. CDR3 sequence (DNA): TGCAGCCCTGGGGGCAGGGATGAGCAGTTCTTC. Translation gives CSPGGRDEQFF.

The gene calls are TRBV5-6 and TRBJ2-2; D gene uncertain. Germline V lookup: CDR1 SGHDT, CDR2 YYEEEE. Trimming removed 2 bases at V and 1 base at J, with 9 bases between. The CDR3 extends over 15 amino acids. The CDR3 region has the DNA TGTGCCAGCAGCTTTATCGATTTGAACACCGGGGAGCTGTTTTTT. It yields the protein CASSFIDLNTGELFF.

The V and J genes are TRBV27 and TRBJ2-1; D gene ambiguous. V lost 5 bases and J lost 3, with 14 bases in between. The CDR3 spans 15 residues. Germline V gene lookup returns CDR1 MNHEY and CDR2 SMNVEV (reference sequence). The DNA of the CDR3 is TGTGCCAGCAGTCTGGCCCTTCCAAGCTACAATGAGCAGTTCTTC. As protein: CASSLALPSYNEQFF.

This clone was detected a few times. The chain combines TRBV19 with TRBJ1-1; 10 positions match TRBD1. V dropped 0 bases and J dropped 6; count of bases not matched to a gene: 7. The CDR3 sequence is 16 residues long. CDR1 is LNHDA and CDR2 is SQIVND in the germline V gene (reference sequence). CDR3 sequence reads: CASSIDRDRGWAEAFF. Here the CDR3 DNA reads TGTGCCAGTAGTATAGATCGGGACAGGGGATGGGCTGAAGCTTTCTTT.

This rearrangement joins TRBV15 to TRBJ1-5, with D possibly being TRBD1 (6 bases). The CDR3 runs 12 residues. Looked up from germline, CDR1 is LNHNV and CDR2 is YYDKDF (reference sequence). The V and J ends lost 6 bases and 7 bases respectively, with 10 bases between them. Here the CDR3 reads CATRNREQPQHF. For the CDR3, the DNA is TGTGCCACCAGAAACAGGGAACAGCCCCAGCATTTT.